The clone carrying this T cell receptor (beta chain) was seen more than once but under ten times. What it binds is unknown. The CDR3 consists of 11 residues. From germline, CDR1 is LGHDT and CDR2 YNNKEL (reference sequence). The V end lost 2 bases, the J end lost 7 bases, and 5 bases lay between the germline ends. TCRbeta library preparation incorporated unique molecular identifiers. TCRdb re-derived calls from the PCR reads in MiXCR, one entry per CDR3 protein. Of 500,000 to 750,000 distinct CDR3 sequences in the sample, 27% were seen once. This sample was taken from a study of T-cell reconstitution after alpha-beta-depleted transplantation in children. Points from the study as a whole: Expanded graft clones numbering several hundred reportedly gave rise to alpha-beta T cells about two months after transplant. Surviving recipient T cells and intrathymic progenitors accounted for some patients' high TCRbeta diversity at day 60. Among T cells one year after transplant, newly produced cells accounted for most counts and diversity.

This chain links TRBV3-1 with TRBJ1-2; D is unclear. The input for sequencing was PBMCs, taken before TCRalphabeta/CD19-depleted stem cell transplant. The source is a boy under three years old with Wiskott-Aldrich syndrome, due to receive a stem cell transplant. The CDR3 DNA is TGTGCCAGCAGCCAATTCTTTGGCTACACCTTC. It translates to CASSQFFGYTF. Looking up the rest from reference TRBV3-1 and TRBJ1-2 gives the full variable domain: DTAVSQTPKYLVTQMGNDKSIKCEQNLGHDTMYWYKQDSKKFLKIMFSYNNKELIINETVPNRFSPKSPDKAHLNLHINSLELGDSAVYFCASSQFFGYTFGSGTRLTVV.